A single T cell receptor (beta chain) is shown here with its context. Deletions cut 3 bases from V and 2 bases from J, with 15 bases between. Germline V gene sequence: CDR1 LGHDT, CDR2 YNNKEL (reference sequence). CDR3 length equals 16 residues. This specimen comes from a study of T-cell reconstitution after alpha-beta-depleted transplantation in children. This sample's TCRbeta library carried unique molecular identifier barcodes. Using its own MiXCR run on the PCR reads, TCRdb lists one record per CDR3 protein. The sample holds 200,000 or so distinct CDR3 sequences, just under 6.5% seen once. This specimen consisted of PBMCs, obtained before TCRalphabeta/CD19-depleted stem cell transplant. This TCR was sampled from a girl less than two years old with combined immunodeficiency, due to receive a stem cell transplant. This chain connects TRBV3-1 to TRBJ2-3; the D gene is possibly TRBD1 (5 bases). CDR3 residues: CASSHLGVRPTDTQYF. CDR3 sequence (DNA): TGTGCCAGCAGCCACCTAGGGGTTCGGCCCACAGATACGCAGTATTTT.